The rows below give T cell receptor beta chains drawn from one sample of a study of blood T cell repertoires in COVID-19. Clones were sequenced by immunoSEQ multiplex PCR, and TCRdb holds only the in-frame ones, with some missing. Of around 130,000 clones in the sample, 75% to 90% were seen once. The sequenced sample consisted of peripheral blood. The receptors originated from a middle-aged man with acute or convalescent COVID-19. Both conserved end residues are part of each CDR3. The D gene is left open where the match is weak. A clone size is listed for some rows: how often the clone was seen (once, few, many), or a class if it is expanded.

v_gene,j_gene,d_gene,abundance,CDR3nt,CDR3aa
TRBV30,TRBJ2-2,TRBD2,-,TGTGCCTATATGGGACTAGCGGGAGTGGTCGGGGAGCTGTTTTTT,CAYMGLAGVVGELFF
TRBV25-1,TRBJ1-1,-,-,TGTGCCAGCAGTGAATTTGCAACCTCGGGGGGCTCTGAAGCTTTCTTT,CASSEFATSGGSEAFF
TRBV4-1,TRBJ1-6,-,-,TGCGCCAGCAGCCAAGTGGGCGGGAGCTCCTATAATTCACCCCTCCACTTT,CASSQVGGSSYNSPLHF
TRBV5-1,TRBJ2-1,-,-,TGCGCCAGCAGCCTGAGAGCCAGCGGGTCCTACAATGAGCAGTTCTTC,CASSLRASGSYNEQFF
TRBV18,TRBJ1-2,-,-,TGTGCCAGCTCACCCCACGGAGATGGCTACACCTTC,CASSPHGDGYTF
TRBV30,TRBJ1-5,-,once,TGTGCCTGGAGTGTTTTAGGGAGAAATCAGCCCCAGCATTTT,CAWSVLGRNQPQHF
TRBV11-1,TRBJ1-1,-,few,TGTGCCAGCAGCTTTTTGAGGTCTGTGAACACTGAAGCTTTCTTT,CASSFLRSVNTEAFF
TRBV4-2,TRBJ2-5,TRBD2,-,TGTGCCAGCAGCCAACCCCTAGCGGGGGGGGTGGCCCAGTACTTC,CASSQPLAGGVAQYF
TRBV5-4,TRBJ2-7,-,-,TGTGCCAGCAGCTTACAGGACTCCTACGAGCAGTACTTC,CASSLQDSYEQYF
TRBV5-4,TRBJ1-1,-,-,TGTGCCAGCAGTAATCAGGGGAACACTGAAGCTTTCTTT,CASSNQGNTEAFF
TRBV12-3/TRBV12-4,TRBJ1-1,-,-,TGTGCCAGCAGTCGACAGGTTGAAGCTTTCTTT,CASSRQVEAFF
TRBV7-8,TRBJ1-1,TRBD1,-,TGTGCCAGCAGCTTAGGTCCAGGGGGTACTGAAGCTTTCTTT,CASSLGPGGTEAFF
TRBV21-1,TRBJ2-1,-,-,TGTGCCAGCAGCAAACCGAACTTGGCAGCGGGAGGTCTCAATGAGCAGTTCTTC,CASSKPNLAAGGLNEQFF
TRBV7-3,TRBJ2-1,TRBD2,-,TGTGCCAGCAGCTTGAGTCTAGCGGGGTACAATGAGCAGTTCTTC,CASSLSLAGYNEQFF
TRBV6-5,TRBJ2-3,TRBD2,-,TGTGCCAGCAGTTTGACTAGCACCAGCACAGATACGCAGTATTTT,CASSLTSTSTDTQYF
TRBV9,TRBJ1-2,-,-,TGTGCCAGCAGCGTAGATCCTAGCAACTATGGCTACACCTTC,CASSVDPSNYGYTF
TRBV7-9,TRBJ1-4,-,once,TGTGCCAGCAGCTCTTATGTGGGGGGTAATGAAAAACTGTTTTTT,CASSSYVGGNEKLFF
TRBV19,TRBJ1-2,-,-,TGTGCCAGTAGGAGACAGCCTGTCGGAGGGTATGGCTACACCTTC,CASRRQPVGGYGYTF
TRBV5-1,TRBJ2-5,TRBD2,-,TGCGCCAGCAGCTTGCTGACTAGCGGACTATCACCACCCCTGACCCAGTACTTC,CASSLLTSGLSPPLTQYF
TRBV11-2,TRBJ2-7,TRBD1,-,TGTGCCAGCAGCCCGACGTCCCGGGACAGGGGCAAGGGCTACGAGCAGTACTTC,CASSPTSRDRGKGYEQYF
TRBV19,TRBJ2-3,TRBD2,-,TGTGCCAGTAACCCAGCGGGGGGACCTCCGGATACGCAGTATTTT,CASNPAGGPPDTQYF
TRBV7-2,TRBJ2-5,TRBD1,-,TGTGCCAGCAGTTTCGACAGGGGAAAAGAGACCCAGTACTTC,CASSFDRGKETQYF
TRBV9,TRBJ2-7,TRBD1,-,TGTGCCAGCAGCGTAGTGGCGGGACAGGGCTACGAGCAGTACTTC,CASSVVAGQGYEQYF
TRBV5-1,TRBJ2-2,-,few,TGCGCCAGCAGCTTGACGACAAACCAAAGGGAGCTGTTTTTT,CASSLTTNQRELFF
TRBV11-2,TRBJ1-4,-,-,TGTGCCAGCAGCTTAGAGGTCTCGGGAGGGCCCTATAATGAAAAACTGTTTTTT,CASSLEVSGGPYNEKLFF
TRBV19,TRBJ1-5,-,-,TGTGCCAGTAGTATAGTGCGGAATCAGCCCCAGCATTTT,CASSIVRNQPQHF
TRBV30,TRBJ1-3,-,-,TGTGCCTGGAGTCTCCCGCGTCCCTCTGGAAACACCATATATTTT,CAWSLPRPSGNTIYF
TRBV2,TRBJ2-3,-,-,TGTGCCAGCAGTGAAGGGGGGGGCCGGAGCACAGATACGCAGTATTTT,CASSEGGGRSTDTQYF
TRBV5-4,TRBJ1-3,TRBD1,-,TGTGCCAGCAGCTTAGACAGGGGTTGGAACACCATATATTTT,CASSLDRGWNTIYF
TRBV30,TRBJ1-2,-,-,TGTGCCTGGAGTGTAGGGCGGCGACAGCCTAACTATGGCTACACCTTC,CAWSVGRRQPNYGYTF
TRBV25-1,TRBJ2-2,TRBD1,-,TGTGCCAGCAGAACAGGGGTCGGGGAGCTGTTTTTT,CASRTGVGELFF
TRBV7-9,TRBJ1-2,TRBD1,few,TGTGCCAGCAGCAGTGGACAGGACAGGGGTGGCTACACCTTC,CASSSGQDRGGYTF
TRBV5-1,TRBJ2-3,-,-,TGCGCCAGCAGCCCTGTAGTAGCGGCAGATACGCAGTATTTT,CASSPVVAADTQYF
TRBV29-1,TRBJ2-2,-,few,TGCAGCGTTGATTACAGGAACACCGGGGAGCTGTTTTTT,CSVDYRNTGELFF